The source of this TCR beta chain is a study of tumor-infiltrating lymphocytes in primary liver carcinoma. The investigators made TCR beta cDNA from about 0.45 ug total RNA, using a constant-region primer. The TCR beta library was amplified through three nested multiplex PCR rounds in a modified ARM-PCR procedure. Use of TRBV1-TRBV30 forward primers with a C-beta reverse primer characterized the first two PCR rounds, which lasted about 9 cycles each. TCRdb re-analysed the multiplex PCR reads in MiXCR, keeping a single row per CDR3 protein. The sample has fewer than 75,000 distinct CDR3 sequences; approximately 74% are singletons. Germline CDR1 and CDR2: MGHRA and YSYEKL. The CDR3 totals 16 residues. Bulk tissue was left unsorted, and RNA and DNA were co-extracted from about 20-30 mg of it. The table lists this clonotype with a count of one. Its ends do not fully match the called genes, so a read error is possible.

The receptor was isolated from a man in his forties with primary liver carcinoma and hepatitis B virus infection. The sequenced sample consisted of liver tumor tissue from sampling region 4. As to subset: tumor region T4, right-lateral pole. The V gene is TRBV4-1, the J gene TRBJ2-1, with D hard to call. This CDR3 is CVSSQAIGPPYNEQFF. DNA for the CDR3: TGCGTCAGCAGCCAAGCCATCGGACCCCCTTACAATGAGCAGTTCTTC.